A single sample is the source of the 21 T cell receptor beta chains below, sequenced in a study of patients and donors after allogeneic stem cell transplantation. Each CDR3 protein is one row after TCRdb ran MiXCR on the RT-PCR reads. Of 800,000 to 1,000,000 distinct CDR3 sequences in the sample, 15% to 20% were seen once. Input material: blood, either unsorted or a sorted T cell fraction (not recorded which). These TCRs come from a human donor who was either an allogeneic HSCT recipient or a stem cell or donor lymphocyte infusion donor (not recorded which). It is not recorded whose cells these are; they may come from a transplant donor.

The V and J genes are TRBV20-1 and TRBJ2-1; D is uncertain. Germline-derived CDR1 and CDR2 are DFQATT and SNEGSKA (reference sequence). Trimming pared 7 bases from V and 10 bases from J, leaving 11 bases between. The length of the CDR3 is 10 residues. The CDR3 sequence: CSVQRGEQFF. In nucleotides, the CDR3 is TGCAGTGTACAGAGAGGCGAGCAGTTCTTC.

The chain joins TRBV18 to TRBJ1-2; D possibly corresponds to TRBD1 (5 bases). The CDR3 length is 16 residues. Germline V CDR1 and CDR2: KGHSH, LQKENI. With 6 bases removed from V and 2 bases from J, the gap between germline ends came to 19 bases. For the CDR3, the DNA is TGTGCCAGCTCCACCGGGACGTCGGTGAGAAACTATGGCTACACCTTC. Encoded protein: CASSTGTSVRNYGYTF.

The rearrangement joins TRBV4-1 to TRBJ2-3; D may be TRBD2 (6 bases). V lost 1 base to trimming and J lost 4 bases, with 15 bases between them. Germline V gene data show CDR1 as MGHRA and CDR2 as YSYEKL. CDR3 size: 16 residues. Here the CDR3 reads CASSQVWRGVADTQYF. CDR3 in DNA: TGCGCCAGCAGCCAAGTTTGGCGCGGGGTAGCAGATACGCAGTATTTT.

This clonotype has only a few counts. V usage is TRBV13 and J usage is TRBJ2-7, with D maybe TRBD1 (6 bases). Germline V CDR1 and CDR2: PRHDT, FYEKMQ (reference sequence). This CDR3 is built from 12 residues. Trimming removed 5 bases at V and 7 bases at J, with 12 bases between. CDR3 DNA: TGTGCCAGCAGCCCATACAGGGTTGAGCAGTACTTC. Translation gives CASSPYRVEQYF. Drawing the rest from reference TRBV13 and TRBJ2-7, the complete variable domain is AAGVIQSPRHLIKEKRETATLKCYPIPRHDTVYWYQQGPGQDPQFLISFYEKMQSDKGSIPDRFSAQQFSDYHSELNMSSLELGDSALYFCASSPYRVEQYFGPGTRLTVT.

DNA for the CDR3: TGTGCCAGTCTTTGGGGAAATAACGAGCAGTACTTC. This translates into CASLWGNNEQYF. The chain recombines TRBV2 with TRBJ2-7; no firm D call. Germline V lookup: CDR1 SNHLY, CDR2 FYNNEI. The V gene lost 9 bases and the J gene lost 5 bases, with 14 bases spanning the gap. This CDR3 comprises 12 residues.

In its sample, this clonotype was seen a few times. The CDR3 is CASSLREGGEKLFF. CDR3 in DNA: TGTGCCAGCAGCTTGCGGGAAGGTGGCGAAAAACTGTTTTTT. The V gene is TRBV7-9, the J gene TRBJ1-4; the D is unclear. The length of the CDR3 is 14 residues. Germline loops: CDR1 SEHNR, CDR2 FQNEAQ (reference sequence). V gave up 3 bases and J gave up 8 bases, with 13 bases separating them.

The J gene is TRBJ2-1, the V gene TRBV5-1; 10 bases line up with TRBD2. Germline CDR1 is SGHRS and CDR2 is YFSETQ. The V segment lost 1 base and the J segment 4 bases; nucleotides outside the gene matches: 8. This CDR3 is built from 17 residues. The DNA of the CDR3 is TGCGCCAGCAGCTTGCATCTTACTAGCGGGGTTTACAATGAGCAGTTCTTC. It yields the protein CASSLHLTSGVYNEQFF. The whole variable domain, remainder taken from reference TRBV5-1 and TRBJ2-1, is KAGVTQTPRYLIKTRGQQVTLSCSPISGHRSVSWYQQTPGQGLQFLFEYFSETQRNKGNFPGRFSGRQFSNSRSEMNVSTLELGDSALYLCASSLHLTSGVYNEQFFGPGTRLTVL.

This clonotype has only a few counts. V and J are TRBV24-1 and TRBJ2-1; 7 bases agree with TRBD2. CDR3 length: 16 amino acids. Germline loops: CDR1 KGHDR, CDR2 SFDVKD. Unmatched junction bases numbered 10, after V lost 2 bases and J lost 7 bases. For the CDR3, the DNA is TGTGCCACCAGTGATTCAAGGGGTAGCGGGCTTAATGAGCAGTTCTTC. This gives the protein CATSDSRGSGLNEQFF.

The sample holds a few counts of this clonotype. The V call is TRBV6-2 or TRBV6-3, the J call TRBJ2-2; D possibly corresponds to TRBD1 (6 bases). The V and J ends lost 2 bases and 1 base respectively, with 14 bases between them. This CDR3 has 17 amino acids. Germline V gives CDR1 MNHEY, CDR2 SVGEGT. This chain's CDR3 is CASSYHSGTRNTGELFF. The CDR3 nucleotides are TGTGCCAGCAGTTACCATTCTGGGACACGGAACACCGGGGAGCTGTTTTTT.

This sequence joins TRBV5-6 and TRBJ1-5; weak D call: TRBD1 (5 bases). The CDR3 sequence is 14 residues long. CDR1 SGHDT and CDR2 YYEEEE come from the germline V gene. The V and J ends lost 4 bases and 1 base respectively, with 9 bases between them. The CDR3 region has the DNA TGTGCCAGCAGCGCCGGGACGAGCAATCAGCCCCAGCATTTT. Protein: CASSAGTSNQPQHF.

This clonotype was observed a few times. The V call is TRBV20-1, the J call TRBJ1-2; possible D gene TRBD1, 5 bases. The CDR3 contains 13 residues. Trimming removed 0 bases at V and 3 bases at J, with 8 bases between. The germline V gene encodes CDR1 DFQATT and CDR2 SNEGSKA (reference sequence). In DNA form, the CDR3 reads TGCAGTGCTAGAGAACAGGCGGACTATGGCTACACCTTC. It yields the protein CSAREQADYGYTF.

Only a few counts were recorded for this clonotype. The V call is TRBV30, the J call TRBJ1-1; D possibly corresponds to TRBD1 (5 bases). Germline-derived CDR1 and CDR2 are GTSNPN and SVGIG (reference sequence). V was trimmed by 2 bases and J by 1 base, leaving 17 bases between them. The length of the CDR3 is 16 residues. In DNA form, the CDR3 reads TGTGCCTGGAGTCCCTGGCGGCAGGGTAGGAACACTGAAGCTTTCTTT. This translates into CAWSPWRQGRNTEAFF.

This clonotype was seen a handful of times. The chain links TRBV12-3 or TRBV12-4 to TRBJ2-3; D might be TRBD2 (6 bases). Between the trimmed V and J ends, which lost 3 bases and 0 bases, there was a span of 10 bases. CDR3 length: 15 amino acids. CDR3 protein: CASSFQRASTDTQYF. The CDR3, as DNA: TGTGCCAGCAGTTTCCAGCGGGCTAGCACAGATACGCAGTATTTT.

This clonotype came up many times. J is TRBJ2-7 and V is TRBV29-1; D possibly corresponds to TRBD1 (7 bases). CDR3 length equals 14 residues. The V gene's germline CDR1 is SQVTM and CDR2 ANQGSEA. V lost 7 bases to trimming and J lost 3 bases, with 19 bases between them. CDR3: CSARQGGRDYEQYF. For the CDR3, the DNA is TGCAGCGCTCGACAGGGAGGTCGGGACTACGAGCAGTACTTC.

This chain connects TRBV3-1 to TRBJ2-7; a possible D gene is TRBD1 (6 bases). The V end lost 3 bases, the J end lost 0 bases, and 12 bases lay between the germline ends. Per the germline V gene, CDR1 is LGHDT and CDR2 is YNNKEL (reference sequence). The CDR3 covers 15 residues. The CDR3 reads CASSQRTAYSYEQYF. The CDR3 coding sequence is TGTGCCAGCAGCCAGCGGACAGCGTACTCCTACGAGCAGTACTTC.

This chain links TRBV20-1 with TRBJ2-2, with no clear D. The V and J ends lost 5 bases and 7 bases respectively, with 11 bases between them. This CDR3 is 12 amino acids long. Germline CDR1 and CDR2: DFQATT and SNEGSKA (reference sequence). The CDR3 spells CSAPVALGELFF. CDR3 DNA sequence: TGCAGTGCTCCCGTTGCCCTCGGGGAGCTGTTTTTT.

This sequence joins TRBV15 and TRBJ1-4; D unresolved. Germline assignment: CDR1 LNHNV and CDR2 YYDKDF (reference sequence). The CDR3 consists of 14 residues. Trimming removed 1 base at V and 5 bases at J, with 8 bases between. The CDR3 spells CATSRAVRNEKLFF. CDR3 coding DNA: TGTGCCACCAGCAGAGCGGTGCGGAATGAAAAACTGTTTTTT.

This clonotype was observed a few times. J is TRBJ1-3 and V is TRBV12-3 or TRBV12-4, with 9 bases identical to TRBD1. J lost 2 bases, V lost 4 bases, and 6 bases had no gene match. The CDR3 spans 16 residues. CDR3 sequence: CASSWNRGLPGNTIYF. The DNA of the CDR3 is TGTGCCAGCAGTTGGAACAGGGGGCTACCTGGAAACACCATATATTTT.

The chain employs TRBV12-3 or TRBV12-4 and TRBJ2-1; TRBD1 matches 11 bases. The CDR3 covers 16 residues. Trimming took 5 bases from V and 6 from J; bases not matched to a gene: 9. CDR3 nucleotide sequence: TGTGCCAGCAGTAAGACCGGGACAGGGGGTCGCAATGAGCAGTTCTTC. This translates into CASSKTGTGGRNEQFF.

This clonotype appeared a few times. The chain combines TRBV6-1 with TRBJ1-5; D is ambiguous. Germline CDR1 is MNHNS and CDR2 is SASEGT. The CDR3 extends over 16 amino acids. Deletions cut 5 bases from V and 3 bases from J, with 17 bases between. The CDR3 here is CASSPWTAGDNQPQHF. The CDR3 DNA sequence: TGTGCCAGCAGTCCTTGGACCGCCGGCGACAATCAGCCCCAGCATTTT.

This chain links TRBV5-1 with TRBJ2-2, with 10 bases lining up with TRBD2. Germline CDR1 reads SGHRS; CDR2 reads YFSETQ. The CDR3 spans 17 residues. After removal of 0 bases from V and 2 bases from J, the junction contained 4 bases not matched to a gene. This CDR3 is CASSLASGSANTGELFF. CDR3 in DNA: TGCGCCAGCAGCTTGGCTAGCGGGAGTGCTAACACCGGGGAGCTGTTTTTT.